Listed below are T cell receptor beta chains from one sample, sequenced in a study of cytotoxic CD8 clonotypes in ibrutinib-treated CLL. Sequenced by immunoSEQ multiplex PCR; TCRdb stores in-frame clones only, minus some. The sample gives approximately 100,000 clones, 77% of which show up once; 20% to 25% is in the top ten. Sequences were derived from PBMCs, sampled after 24 months of ibrutinib treatment. The receptors were gathered from a human donor with chronic lymphocytic leukemia. Each CDR3 is given with its conserved first and last residue. The order of the fields is CDR3 length, J gene, clone size, V gene, D gene, CDR3 DNA, CDR3 protein. The D gene is left open where the match is weak. The size of a clone is reported for some rows only, either as once, few or many, or as a class for expanded clones.

length: 12
J: TRBJ1-1
size: -
V: TRBV30
D: -
DNA: TGTGCCTGGAGTGTACAGGGAAGGGCAGCTTTCTTT
CDR3: CAWSVQGRAAFF

length: 12
J: TRBJ2-7
size: -
V: TRBV5-1
D: -
DNA: TGCGCCAGCAGCTCCTCTACCTACGAGCAGTACTTC
CDR3: CASSSSTYEQYF

length: 14
J: TRBJ2-2
size: once
V: TRBV30
D: TRBD1
DNA: TGTGCCTGGTCCGGACAGGGGTTCACCGGGGAGCTGTTTTTT
CDR3: CAWSGQGFTGELFF

length: 16
J: TRBJ1-2
size: -
V: TRBV6-1
D: -
DNA: TGTGCCAGCAGTGAATTTGCAGGGTCTACTAACTATGGCTACACCTTC
CDR3: CASSEFAGSTNYGYTF

length: 14
J: TRBJ1-5
size: -
V: TRBV2
D: -
DNA: TGTGCCAGCAGTTCACAGCGAGAGAGTCAGCCCCAGCATTTT
CDR3: CASSSQRESQPQHF

length: 16
J: TRBJ2-1
size: -
V: TRBV9
D: TRBD2
DNA: TGTGCCAGCAGCGTAGAGGGGACTAGTACTTCGGCTGAGCAGTTCTTC
CDR3: CASSVEGTSTSAEQFF

length: 16
J: TRBJ1-3
size: -
V: TRBV18
D: -
DNA: TGTGCCAGCTCACGACTGGGGACCGCCTCTGGAAACACCATATATTTT
CDR3: CASSRLGTASGNTIYF

length: 16
J: TRBJ2-1
size: once
V: TRBV18
D: -
DNA: TGTGCCAGCTCACCGGCCGGGACAAACTCCTACAATGAGCAGTTCTTC
CDR3: CASSPAGTNSYNEQFF

length: 15
J: TRBJ2-7
size: -
V: TRBV5-1
D: TRBD2
DNA: TGCGCCAGCAGCTTAGTAGCGGGAGCTTCCTACGAGCAGTACTTC
CDR3: CASSLVAGASYEQYF

length: 15
J: TRBJ1-4
size: -
V: TRBV6-5
D: TRBD1
DNA: TGTGCCAGCAGTTACTCAGGGACAGGGGTTGAAAAACTGTTTTTT
CDR3: CASSYSGTGVEKLFF

length: 14
J: TRBJ1-4
size: -
V: TRBV29-1
D: TRBD1
DNA: TGCAGCGTTGAAGGGACAGGGACTAATGAAAAACTGTTTTTT
CDR3: CSVEGTGTNEKLFF

length: 19
J: TRBJ1-4
size: few
V: TRBV4-2
D: TRBD1
DNA: TGTGCCAGCAGTCCGAAAGCGGCGGACAGGGGGTTAACTAATGAAAAACTGTTTTTT
CDR3: CASSPKAADRGLTNEKLFF

length: 15
J: TRBJ2-7
size: -
V: TRBV5-4
D: -
DNA: TGTGCCAGCAGCATGAATCGAGGACTGTCCTACGAGCAGTACTTC
CDR3: CASSMNRGLSYEQYF

length: 13
J: TRBJ2-2
size: once
V: TRBV7-9
D: -
DNA: TGTGCCAGCAGCTTAGTTGGCCCCGGGGAGCTGTTTTTT
CDR3: CASSLVGPGELFF

length: 14
J: TRBJ2-7
size: -
V: TRBV5-6
D: -
DNA: TGTGCCAGCAGCACGGGACTGAGTGGCCACGAGCAGTACTTC
CDR3: CASSTGLSGHEQYF

length: 14
J: TRBJ2-7
size: -
V: TRBV18
D: -
DNA: TGTGCCAGCTCACCACCGGAACAGCTCTACGAGCAGTACTTC
CDR3: CASSPPEQLYEQYF

length: 17
J: TRBJ2-7
size: -
V: TRBV23-1
D: -
DNA: TGCGCCAGCAGTCAATCGAGCGCGGGACGCCAGTTCTACGAGCAGTACTTC
CDR3: CASSQSSAGRQFYEQYF

length: 14
J: TRBJ2-5
size: -
V: TRBV7-9
D: TRBD1
DNA: TGTGCCAGCAGTCCTACAGGGGGCGAAGAGACCCAGTACTTC
CDR3: CASSPTGGEETQYF

length: 14
J: TRBJ2-4
size: many
V: TRBV27
D: TRBD1
DNA: TGTGCCAGCAGTACGCGCGGACAGGGCAACATTCAGTACTTC
CDR3: CASSTRGQGNIQYF

length: 16
J: TRBJ2-1
size: -
V: TRBV30
D: TRBD2
DNA: TGTGCCTGGAGTGTGGGCGGGGGGCAGCTGACGAATGAGCAGTTCTTC
CDR3: CAWSVGGGQLTNEQFF

length: 14
J: TRBJ1-1
size: -
V: TRBV5-1
D: -
DNA: TGCGCCAGCAGCTTGGCGGCGGGGAACACTGAAGCTTTCTTT
CDR3: CASSLAAGNTEAFF

length: 18
J: TRBJ2-1
size: -
V: TRBV19
D: -
DNA: TGTGCCAGTAGTATAGATCCCAATCGCGGGATAAACTACAATGAGCAGTTCTTC
CDR3: CASSIDPNRGINYNEQFF

length: 13
J: TRBJ1-1
size: -
V: TRBV11-3
D: TRBD1
DNA: TGTGCCAGTTCGGGACAGGGGAACACTGAAGCTTTCTTT
CDR3: CASSGQGNTEAFF

length: 13
J: TRBJ2-1
size: -
V: TRBV27
D: -
DNA: TGTGCCAGCAGTCTTGGGACATTCAATGAGCAGTTCTTC
CDR3: CASSLGTFNEQFF

length: 11
J: TRBJ1-1
size: many
V: TRBV20-1
D: TRBD1
DNA: TGCAGTGTTCCAGGGGGCACTGAAGCTTTCTTT
CDR3: CSVPGGTEAFF

length: 17
J: TRBJ2-6
size: -
V: TRBV23-1
D: -
DNA: TGCGCCAGCAGCCGCCTAGGCCGAGGCTCTGGGGCCAACGTCCTGACTTTC
CDR3: CASSRLGRGSGANVLTF

length: 15
J: TRBJ1-1
size: -
V: TRBV7-9
D: -
DNA: TGTGCCAGCAGCCGTTCCCCCGTTTTGAACACTGAAGCTTTCTTT
CDR3: CASSRSPVLNTEAFF

length: 13
J: TRBJ1-2
size: -
V: TRBV6-1
D: TRBD1
DNA: TGTGCCAGCAGCCTGGGACAGCTCTATGGCTACACCTTC
CDR3: CASSLGQLYGYTF

length: 13
J: TRBJ1-4
size: -
V: TRBV18
D: -
DNA: TGTGCCAGCTCACCCCCCGAGCTTGAAAAACTGTTTTTT
CDR3: CASSPPELEKLFF

length: 14
J: TRBJ1-2
size: -
V: TRBV28
D: -
DNA: TGTGCCAGCGGAAACAGGGTTTCGAAATTTGGCTACACCTTC
CDR3: CASGNRVSKFGYTF

length: 17
J: TRBJ1-5
size: -
V: TRBV7-9
D: -
DNA: TGTGCCAGCAGCTTAGTAGTTGGCAGACATAGCAATCAGCCCCAGCATTTT
CDR3: CASSLVVGRHSNQPQHF

length: 15
J: TRBJ1-4
size: -
V: TRBV25-1
D: -
DNA: TGTGCCAGCAGTGCCCTCGCCGGGTTCAATGAAAAACTGTTTTTT
CDR3: CASSALAGFNEKLFF

length: 14
J: TRBJ1-1
size: once
V: TRBV18
D: -
DNA: TGTGCCAGCTCACAGGCGGGACACCGAAAGTGGGCTTTCTTT
CDR3: CASSQAGHRKWAFF

length: 15
J: TRBJ2-3
size: -
V: TRBV27
D: -
DNA: TGTGCCAGCAGTTTATTTGTCAGTAGCACAGATACGCAGTATTTT
CDR3: CASSLFVSSTDTQYF

length: 17
J: TRBJ1-3
size: -
V: TRBV4-1
D: -
DNA: TGCGCCAGCAGCCAAGTAACACAGGGCGTCTCTGGAAACACCATATATTTT
CDR3: CASSQVTQGVSGNTIYF

length: 15
J: TRBJ2-5
size: -
V: TRBV2
D: -
DNA: TGTGCCAGCAGTCCTCTGGGGTTGCCCCAAGAGACCCAGTACTTC
CDR3: CASSPLGLPQETQYF

length: 11
J: TRBJ2-5
size: -
V: TRBV2
D: -
DNA: TGTGCCAGCAGTGGGGGCGAGACCCAGTACTTC
CDR3: CASSGGETQYF

length: 17
J: TRBJ2-1
size: -
V: TRBV4-1
D: TRBD2
DNA: TGCGCCAGCAGCCAAGATTTGGCGGGAGGCTCCTACAATGAGCAGTTCTTC
CDR3: CASSQDLAGGSYNEQFF

length: 14
J: TRBJ2-7
size: -
V: TRBV27
D: -
DNA: TGTGCCACCCAGGGTATTGGGACCTGGGGCGAGCAGTACTTC
CDR3: CATQGIGTWGEQYF

length: 12
J: TRBJ2-7
size: -
V: TRBV4-1
D: -
DNA: TGCGCCAGCAGCCCTCCGGGCTCCGAGCAGTACTTC
CDR3: CASSPPGSEQYF

length: 16
J: TRBJ2-1
size: -
V: TRBV28
D: -
DNA: TGTGCCAGCAGTCCTTCTTTGGGCTACTCCTACAATGAGCAGTTCTTC
CDR3: CASSPSLGYSYNEQFF

length: 15
J: TRBJ2-1
size: -
V: TRBV6-6
D: -
DNA: TGTGCCAGCAGGCCCATGTTCTCGACCTACAATGAGCAGTTCTTC
CDR3: CASRPMFSTYNEQFF

length: 14
J: TRBJ2-7
size: few
V: TRBV5-4
D: -
DNA: TGTGCCAGCACTTTACCCGACAGGCCCAACGAGCAGTACTTC
CDR3: CASTLPDRPNEQYF

length: 11
J: TRBJ2-1
size: -
V: TRBV28
D: -
DNA: TGTGCCAGCAGTTTGGGGAGGCAGCAGTTCTTC
CDR3: CASSLGRQQFF

length: 14
J: TRBJ1-1
size: -
V: TRBV9
D: -
DNA: TGTGCCAGCAGCTCCCCCGGGTTAAACACTGAAGCTTTCTTT
CDR3: CASSSPGLNTEAFF

length: 18
J: TRBJ2-5
size: -
V: TRBV4-2
D: TRBD1
DNA: TGTGCCAGCAGCCAATTCGTTTCTCGGGGACAGGGAAAAGAGACCCAGTACTTC
CDR3: CASSQFVSRGQGKETQYF

length: 14
J: TRBJ2-2
size: -
V: TRBV11-2
D: TRBD2
DNA: TGTGCCAGCAGCTCGGCGGGGGGTACCGGGGAGCTGTTTTTT
CDR3: CASSSAGGTGELFF

length: 16
J: TRBJ2-1
size: -
V: TRBV7-8
D: TRBD2
DNA: TGTGCCAGCAGCCCCTTCGGACTAGCGGATTACAATGAGCAGTTCTTC
CDR3: CASSPFGLADYNEQFF

length: 14
J: TRBJ2-1
size: -
V: TRBV29-1
D: TRBD2
DNA: TGCAGCGTTCTGCGGGGGTCACCCTACAATGAGCAGTTCTTC
CDR3: CSVLRGSPYNEQFF

length: 17
J: TRBJ2-7
size: -
V: TRBV21-1
D: -
DNA: TGTGCCAGCAGCAAAGCGAGGACAAGAAGGGGAGCCTACGAGCAGTACTTC
CDR3: CASSKARTRRGAYEQYF

length: 12
J: TRBJ2-5
size: -
V: TRBV19
D: -
DNA: TGTGCCAGTAGTATAGAACGGGGAACCCAGTACTTC
CDR3: CASSIERGTQYF

length: 14
J: TRBJ2-4
size: medium-sized
V: TRBV7-9
D: TRBD1
DNA: TGTGCCAGCAGCTCGCCGGACAGGTCGTACATTCAGTACTTC
CDR3: CASSSPDRSYIQYF

length: 14
J: TRBJ1-5
size: -
V: TRBV18
D: TRBD1
DNA: TGTGCCAGCTCACCGACAGGGATTGGGCAGCCCCAGCATTTT
CDR3: CASSPTGIGQPQHF

length: 14
J: TRBJ2-2
size: -
V: TRBV6-1
D: TRBD1
DNA: TGTGCCGTCCGACAGGGTTCGAACACCGGGGAGCTGTTTTTT
CDR3: CAVRQGSNTGELFF

length: 13
J: TRBJ2-7
size: -
V: TRBV27
D: TRBD1
DNA: TGTGCCAGCAGGTCCCTAAGGACAGGGGAGCAGTACTTC
CDR3: CASRSLRTGEQYF

length: 15
J: TRBJ1-6
size: few
V: TRBV5-1
D: -
DNA: TGCGCCAGCAGCTTTGACAGACTCGCAGAATCACCCCTCCACTTT
CDR3: CASSFDRLAESPLHF

length: 12
J: TRBJ1-5
size: -
V: TRBV6-5
D: -
DNA: TGTGCCAGCAGTAAAGGTGGCCAGCCCCAGCATTTT
CDR3: CASSKGGQPQHF

length: 16
J: TRBJ1-2
size: -
V: TRBV11-2
D: TRBD1
DNA: TGTGCCAGCAGCCCCACCGGGACAGGGGGCTATTATGGCTACACCTTC
CDR3: CASSPTGTGGYYGYTF